This TCR beta chain comes out of a study of early stage breast cancer tumors. Study-wide results and limits: In about 90% of the 16 patients, blood comparison separated tumor from normal breast.

The assay was immunoSEQ multiplex PCR, and TCRdb's table has in-frame clones only and misses some. This sample carries under 75,000 clones, 65% to 80% of them seen once, and the ten largest clones take about 3.7%. Worth noting for this clone: What it recognizes is unknown.

The CDR3 runs 13 residues. CDR1 and CDR2 from the germline V gene are SEHNR and FQNEAQ (reference sequence). The V and J ends lost 5 bases and 6 bases, in that order; junction bases with no gene match: 3. This chain uses TRBV7-9 with TRBJ2-2; the match to TRBD1 covers 7 bases. The sequenced material came from blood. The TCR was taken from a person aged 30-39 years with breast cancer. CDR3: CASSQTGSGELFF. CDR3 coding DNA: TGTGCCAGCAGCCAGACAGGGTCCGGGGAGCTGTTTTTT.